One sample yielded the 27 T cell receptor beta chains listed below, sequenced in a study of T cell responses to AZD1222 COVID-19 vaccine. TCRdb's copy holds only in-frame clones and misses some; the assay was immunoSEQ multiplex PCR. The sample lists about 180,000 clones; just under 95% were seen once. This material consisted of peripheral blood, taken 28 days after the second dose of the MenACWY control vaccine. The receptors were gathered from an adult who received the MenACWY meningococcal vaccine as a control.

The rearrangement joins TRBV19 to TRBJ1-6, with 9 bases aligning to TRBD1. Germline CDR1 is LNHDA and CDR2 is SQIVND (reference sequence). After removal of 6 bases from V and 9 bases from J, the junction contained 6 bases not matched to a gene. The CDR3 is made up of 14 amino acids. This CDR3 is CASSLQGASSPLHF. CDR3 sequence (DNA): TGTGCCAGTAGCCTACAGGGGGCAAGTTCACCCCTCCACTTT.

This chain joins TRBV29-1 and TRBJ2-5, with 7 bases that match TRBD2. V gave up 7 bases and J gave up 2 bases; unmatched junction bases: 10. The CDR3 length is 14 residues. CDR1 is SQVTM and CDR2 is ANQGSEA in the germline V gene. CDR3 loop: CSGGGSSGQETQYF. In nucleotides, the CDR3 is TGCAGCGGAGGAGGTTCTAGCGGTCAAGAGACCCAGTACTTC.

CDR3 protein: CASSPQDRAEAFF. In DNA, the CDR3 is TGTGCCAGCTCACCACAGGACAGGGCAGAAGCTTTCTTT. The V call is TRBV18, the J call TRBJ1-1, with 8 bases matching TRBD1. Germline-derived CDR1 and CDR2 are KGHSH and LQKENI. The CDR3 sequence is 13 residues long. J was trimmed by 8 bases and V by 1 base; bases with no gene match: 3.

The genes are TRBV19 and TRBJ2-1, with D perhaps TRBD1 or TRBD2 (5 bases each). V lost 8 bases, J lost 8 bases, and 10 bases lay in between. Per the germline V gene, CDR1 is LNHDA and CDR2 is SQIVND (reference sequence). The CDR3 is made up of 11 amino acids. CDR3 nucleotides: TGTGCCAGTGCCCGAGGGGATGAGCAGTTCTTC. Residues: CASARGDEQFF.

The V call is TRBV9, the J call TRBJ2-6; D is uncertain. Germline V gene data show CDR1 as SGDLS and CDR2 as YYNGEE. This CDR3 comprises 17 residues. V gave up 0 bases and J gave up 0 bases, with 10 bases separating them. The CDR3 DNA reads as TGTGCCAGCAGCGTAGGGCCGATAAGCTCTGGGGCCAACGTCCTGACTTTC. Its protein product is CASSVGPISSGANVLTF. The variable domain in full, completed from reference TRBV9 and TRBJ2-6, reads DSGVTQTPKHLITATGQRVTLRCSPRSGDLSVYWYQQSLDQGLQFLIQYYNGEERAKGNILERFSAQQFPDLHSELNLSSLELGDSALYFCASSVGPISSGANVLTFGAGSRLTVL.

The chain joins TRBV4-1 to TRBJ1-6; D gene unclear. The CDR3 is made up of 15 amino acids. The germline CDR1 and CDR2 sequences are MGHRA and YSYEKL. Trimming took off 0 bases at V and 7 bases at J, with 10 bases between the two ends. The CDR3 reads CASSQDPAGNSPLHF. The CDR3 nucleotides are TGCGCCAGCAGCCAAGATCCGGCGGGGAATTCACCCCTCCACTTT.

This clone was counted between two and nine times. The chain is built from TRBV5-1 and TRBJ1-6, with D unclear. Trimming shortened V by 9 bases and J by 6 bases, and 13 bases separated the two germline ends. Germline-derived CDR1 and CDR2 are SGHRS and YFSETQ. The CDR3 spans 13 residues. CDR3 in DNA: TGCGCCACTAGAAAGGGAAGTAATTCACCCCTCCACTTT. It encodes CATRKGSNSPLHF.

The chain uses TRBV28 and TRBJ2-7, with 12 bases that match TRBD2. The J call may not be correct, given that the DNA end is closer to TRBJ2-1. The CDR3 sequence is 15 residues long. Germline CDR1 is MDHEN and CDR2 is SYDVKM. Written as DNA, the CDR3 is TGTGCCAGCAGTCTAGCTAGCGGGGGGGCCAATGAGCAGTTCTTC. Residues: CASSLASGGANEQFF.

As DNA, the CDR3 is TGTGCCTGGAGTCCCGGGACAGGCTCCTACAATGAGCAGTTCTTC. It yields the protein CAWSPGTGSYNEQFF. This chain links TRBV30 with TRBJ2-1; 8 bases line up with TRBD1. This CDR3 region has 15 residues. J was trimmed by 0 bases and V by 2 bases; bases with no gene match: 3. CDR1 GTSNPN and CDR2 SVGIG come from the germline V gene (reference sequence).

The chain links TRBV6-5 to TRBJ2-1; D ambiguous. Germline CDR1 and CDR2: MNHEY and SVGAGI. Trimming removed 0 bases at V and 8 bases at J, with 8 bases between. This CDR3 is built from 13 residues. The CDR3 bases are TGTGCCAGCAGTTACTCCTTGGGCCATGAGCAGTTCTTC. This sequence encodes CASSYSLGHEQFF.

V gene TRBV5-5 combines with J gene TRBJ1-2; D is perhaps TRBD1 (6 bases). Trimming took 1 base from V and 8 from J, leaving 21 bases between them. The CDR3 totals 16 residues. Germline CDR1 is SGHKS and CDR2 is YYEKEE (reference sequence). CDR3 nucleotides: TGTGCCAGCAGCTTGCGGGCCGCAGGGGCTTTGGGAGGCTACACCTTC. Its protein is CASSLRAAGALGGYTF. The full variable domain, in which reference TRBV5-5 and TRBJ1-2 provide the parts outside the CDR3, is DAGVTQSPTHLIKTRGQQVTLRCSPISGHKSVSWYQQVLGQGPQFIFQYYEKEERGRGNFPDRFSARQFPNYSSELNVNALLLGDSALYLCASSLRAAGALGGYTFGSGTRLTVV.

V and J are TRBV27 and TRBJ1-5; the D is unclear. The CDR3 is 15 amino acids. V dropped 3 bases and J dropped 0 bases, with 9 bases sitting between them. Germline CDR1 and CDR2: MNHEY and SMNVEV (reference sequence). The CDR3 sequence is CASSFSRNSNQPQHF. The CDR3, as DNA: TGTGCCAGCAGTTTTAGCCGGAATAGCAATCAGCCCCAGCATTTT.

This rearrangement joins TRBV6-2 or TRBV6-3 to TRBJ1-6, with D possibly TRBD1 on 5 matching bases. The CDR3 consists of 15 residues. With 6 bases removed from V and 7 bases from J, the gap between germline ends came to 16 bases. Germline V gene sequence: CDR1 MNHEY, CDR2 SVGEGT. The CDR3: CASSHGLDRNSPLHF. In nucleotides, the CDR3 is TGTGCCAGCAGCCATGGCCTCGACAGAAATTCACCCCTCCACTTT.

The rearrangement uses TRBV24-1 and TRBJ2-6; D unresolved. Looked up from germline, CDR1 is KGHDR and CDR2 is SFDVKD. The CDR3 loop spans 17 amino acids. V lost 4 bases and J 1 base, leaving 13 bases between the germline ends. The CDR3 region has the DNA TGTGCCACCAGTGACCACAGATTACTTTCTGGGGCCAACGTCCTGACTTTC. Amino acid sequence: CATSDHRLLSGANVLTF.

The genes are TRBV20-1 and TRBJ2-6; D ambiguous. There are 17 residues in the CDR3. Trimming stripped 3 bases from V and 4 bases from J, with 19 bases between. The germline V gene has CDR1 DFQATT and CDR2 SNEGSKA (reference sequence). CDR3 nucleotide sequence: TGCAGTGCTAGTTTAGGGCCCTCCCTGACAGGGGCCAACGTCCTGACTTTC. Its protein is CSASLGPSLTGANVLTF.

This sequence joins TRBV9 and TRBJ1-6, with a weak D call TRBD1 (6 bases). The CDR3 spans 14 residues. V was cut by 1 base and J by 10 bases, with 12 bases left in between. The germline gives CDR1 SGDLS, CDR2 YYNGEE. The CDR3 loop reads CASSVNRAESPLHF. CDR3 nucleotides: TGTGCCAGCAGCGTAAACAGGGCGGAATCACCCCTCCACTTT. Looking up the rest from reference TRBV9 and TRBJ1-6 gives the full variable domain: DSGVTQTPKHLITATGQRVTLRCSPRSGDLSVYWYQQSLDQGLQFLIQYYNGEERAKGNILERFSAQQFPDLHSELNLSSLELGDSALYFCASSVNRAESPLHFGNGTRLTVT.

V and J are TRBV10-3 and TRBJ1-2; D uncertain. V lost 6 bases and J lost 4, with 12 bases in between. Germline-derived CDR1 and CDR2 are ENHRY and SYGVKD. This CDR3 spans 13 amino acids. The DNA for the CDR3 is TGTGCCATCAGAGAGGACGGTCTCTATGGCTACACCTTC. The encoded protein is CAIREDGLYGYTF.

This clone was seen only once. This chain connects TRBV6-5 to TRBJ2-2; D is uncertain. Germline loops: CDR1 MNHEY, CDR2 SVGAGI. V was cut by 5 bases and J by 4 bases, with 8 bases left in between. This CDR3 has 13 residues. CDR3 region: CASSIPSTGELFF. The CDR3 DNA reads as TGTGCCAGCAGTATCCCGAGCACCGGGGAGCTGTTTTTT.

CDR3 DNA sequence: TGTGCCATCTTGACTAGCGGGGGGCGGGAGCAGTACTTC. Translation gives CAILTSGGREQYF. The chain employs TRBV10-3 and TRBJ2-7; 13 bases fit TRBD2. The germline V gene has CDR1 ENHRY and CDR2 SYGVKD. The CDR3 extends over 13 amino acids. V was clipped by 8 bases and J by 7 bases; unmatched bases: 5.

The chain joins TRBV5-1 to TRBJ2-5, with TRBD2 matching 8 bases. The germline V gene has CDR1 SGHRS and CDR2 YFSETQ. With V trimmed by 3 bases and J by 1 base, 5 bases remained unmatched. CDR3 length: 15 residues. CDR3 protein: CASSWGGGSQETQYF. CDR3 DNA sequence: TGCGCCAGCAGCTGGGGCGGGGGGTCCCAAGAGACCCAGTACTTC. Using reference TRBV5-1 and TRBJ2-5 for the parts outside the CDR3, the full variable domain is KAGVTQTPRYLIKTRGQQVTLSCSPISGHRSVSWYQQTPGQGLQFLFEYFSETQRNKGNFPGRFSGRQFSNSRSEMNVSTLELGDSALYLCASSWGGGSQETQYFGPGTRLLVL.

The chain links TRBV5-1 to TRBJ1-4; D may be TRBD1 (6 bases). Between the trimmed V and J ends, which lost 4 bases and 8 bases, there was a span of 12 bases. In germline, CDR1 is SGHRS, CDR2 YFSETQ. This CDR3 is built from 13 residues. The CDR3 loop is CASSRGDWEKLFF. For the CDR3, the DNA is TGCGCCAGCAGCAGGGGGGATTGGGAAAAACTGTTTTTT.

The CDR3 bases are TGCGCCAGCAGCCCGGGGACGGCGAACACTGAAGCTTTCTTT. It encodes CASSPGTANTEAFF. V gene TRBV10-1 combines with J gene TRBJ1-1, with D possibly TRBD1 on 5 matching bases. Germline V gene data show CDR1 as WNHNN and CDR2 as SYGVQD (reference sequence). This CDR3 comprises 14 residues. Trimming cost V 6 bases and J 1 base, with 12 bases left between them.

Details on this clone: The sample has other DNA sequences that encode this CDR3 too. This chain joins TRBV3-1 (or the pseudogene TRBV3-2) and TRBJ2-3, with 11 bases that match TRBD2. The ends lost 4 bases at V and 2 bases at J; junction bases unmatched: 5. The CDR3 has 16 residues. Germline CDR1 reads LGHDT; CDR2 reads YNNKEL (reference sequence). The CDR3 is CASSPLAGGSTDTQYF. In nucleotides, the CDR3 is TGTGCCAGCAGCCCTTTAGCGGGGGGGTCCACAGATACGCAGTATTTT.

The chain links TRBV7-6 to TRBJ2-7; 15 nucleotides align to TRBD2. CDR1 and CDR2 from the germline V gene are SGHVS and FNYEAQ. The CDR3 has 19 residues. Unmatched junction bases numbered 7, after V lost 1 base and J lost 0 bases. The chain's CDR3 is CASSLGPGLAGGSSYEQYF. CDR3 nucleotide sequence: TGTGCCAGCAGCTTAGGGCCGGGACTAGCGGGGGGCTCCTCCTACGAGCAGTACTTC.

V usage is TRBV19 and J usage is TRBJ1-2; D is unresolved. V lost 11 bases and J 7 bases, leaving 17 bases between the germline ends. This CDR3 is built from 12 residues. From germline, CDR1 is LNHDA and CDR2 SQIVND (reference sequence). CDR3 amino acids: CASKPVLGGYTF. The DNA for the CDR3 is TGTGCCTCGAAGCCGGTTCTGGGTGGCTACACCTTC.

The rearrangement uses TRBV5-1 and TRBJ1-4, with D unclear. Germline assignment: CDR1 SGHRS and CDR2 YFSETQ. Trimming pared 2 bases from V and 2 bases from J, leaving 4 bases between. The length of the CDR3 is 13 residues. In DNA, the CDR3 is TGCGCCAGCAGCTTACAGACTAATGAAAAACTGTTTTTT. Its translation is CASSLQTNEKLFF.

The chain uses TRBV30 and TRBJ1-3; the D gene is possibly TRBD1 (5 bases). Germline assignment: CDR1 GTSNPN and CDR2 SVGIG (reference sequence). V was trimmed by 0 bases and J by 5 bases, leaving 8 bases between them. CDR3 length: 13 amino acids. The CDR3 is CAWSVSGRNTIYF. CDR3 in DNA: TGTGCCTGGAGTGTCTCAGGGAGAAACACCATATATTTT.